Below, 10 T cell receptor beta chains from the same sample are listed, as sequenced in a study of blood T cell repertoires in COVID-19. Sequencing used immunoSEQ multiplex PCR; TCRdb keeps in-frame clones, though not all of them. The sample carries roughly 150,000 clones, 84% recorded once. Sequenced material: peripheral blood. Receptors were obtained from a woman in her forties or fifties with acute or convalescent COVID-19.

The V gene is TRBV18, the J gene TRBJ2-1; maybe TRBD2 (5 bases). CDR1 is KGHSH and CDR2 is LQKENI in the germline V gene. CDR3 length: 14 amino acids. V gave up 3 bases and J gave up 6 bases, with 12 bases separating them. The CDR3 spells CASSPRALGNEQFF. The CDR3 coding sequence is TGTGCCAGCTCACCGCGGGCGCTTGGCAATGAGCAGTTCTTC. The full variable domain, with the rest looked up from reference TRBV18 and TRBJ2-1, is NAGVMQNPRHLVRRRGQEARLRCSPMKGHSHVYWYRQLPEEGLKFMVYLQKENIIDESGMPKERFSAEFPKEGPSILRIQQVVRGDSAAYFCASSPRALGNEQFFGPGTRLTVL.

There are a few counts of this clone. The J gene is TRBJ2-7, the V gene TRBV19, with 12 nucleotides matching TRBD1. The CDR3 has 15 amino acids. V lost 10 bases and J lost 5; bases outside the gene matches: 12. Per the germline V gene, CDR1 is LNHDA and CDR2 is SQIVND (reference sequence). The CDR3 nucleotides read TGTGCCACCCGGGACAGGGGGCAAATCGCCCACGAGCAGTACTTC. Translating it yields CATRDRGQIAHEQYF. The complete variable domain, with remaining parts taken from reference TRBV19 and TRBJ2-7, reads DGGITQSPKYLFRKEGQNVTLSCEQNLNHDAMYWYRQDPGQGLRLIYYSQIVNDFQKGDIAEGYSVSREKKESFPLTVTSAQKNPTAFYLCATRDRGQIAHEQYFGPGTRLTVT.

The chain uses TRBV9 and TRBJ2-7; 12 bases map to TRBD2. This CDR3 has 16 amino acids. Germline V gene data show CDR1 as SGDLS and CDR2 as YYNGEE. The trim removed 0 bases at V and 4 bases at J, leaving 5 bases unmatched. CDR3 nucleotide sequence: TGTGCCAGCAGCGTAGGCCGACTAGCGGGGGTTTACGAGCAGTACTTC. Its translation is CASSVGRLAGVYEQYF.

The V call is TRBV4-3, the J call TRBJ2-4; TRBD2 is a possible D gene (5 bases). Trimming shortened V by 2 bases and J by 0 bases, and 20 bases separated the two germline ends. Germline V gene lookup returns CDR1 LGHNA and CDR2 YSLEER. The CDR3 sequence is 19 residues long. Here the CDR3 reads CASSQSGRTGHGAKNIQYF. The CDR3 DNA reads TGCGCCAGCAGCCAATCGGGAAGGACCGGGCACGGAGCCAAAAACATTCAGTACTTC.

The CDR3 DNA sequence: TGTGCCAGCTCACCGCCGGGACTAGCGGACTCCTACGAGCAGTACTTC. Protein sequence: CASSPPGLADSYEQYF. V and J are TRBV18 and TRBJ2-7, with 11 positions matching TRBD2. Germline lookup yields CDR1 KGHSH and CDR2 LQKENI. J gave up 0 bases and V 3 bases, and 4 bases lay outside the gene matches. The CDR3 is made up of 16 amino acids.

This sequence joins TRBV2 and TRBJ2-5; D perhaps matches TRBD1 (5 bases). The CDR3 is 14 amino acids. The germline V gene encodes CDR1 SNHLY and CDR2 FYNNEI. Trimming stripped 5 bases from V and 1 base from J, with 11 bases between. CDR3 residues: CASSSDSAQETQYF. The CDR3 nucleotides read TGTGCCAGCAGTAGCGACAGCGCCCAAGAGACCCAGTACTTC.

The rearrangement uses TRBV6-5 and TRBJ2-7; 8 bases agree with TRBD2. This CDR3 is built from 15 residues. The germline gives CDR1 MNHEY, CDR2 SVGAGI. V shed 0 bases and J 3 bases; nucleotides not matched to a gene: 4. The CDR3 DNA reads TGTGCCAGCAGTTACTCCGGTAGCGGGAACTACGAGCAGTACTTC. Translation: CASSYSGSGNYEQYF.

This clone appeared once. The chain is built from TRBV4-3 and TRBJ1-2; D gene uncertain. V dropped 0 bases and J dropped 4 bases, with 9 bases sitting between them. The CDR3 runs 14 residues. The germline V gene has CDR1 LGHNA and CDR2 YSLEER. CDR3 in DNA: TGCGCCAGCAGCCAAGATGAGGGTACCTATGGCTACACCTTC. Its protein product is CASSQDEGTYGYTF.

V and J are TRBV4-3 and TRBJ2-2, with 13 bases aligning to TRBD2. The CDR3 has 18 amino acids. Germline V gives CDR1 LGHNA, CDR2 YSLEER. The ends lost 4 bases at V and 3 bases at J; junction bases unmatched: 8. The CDR3 here is CASSRTLAGGFYTGELFF. The CDR3 nucleotides read TGCGCCAGCAGCCGAACACTAGCGGGGGGGTTTTACACCGGGGAGCTGTTTTTT.

The chain uses TRBV3-1 (or the pseudogene TRBV3-2) and TRBJ1-2; the D gene is possibly TRBD1 (5 bases). Germline CDR1 and CDR2: LGHDT and YNNKEL (reference sequence). The CDR3 totals 18 residues. V dropped 0 bases and J dropped 0 bases, with 17 bases sitting between them. This CDR3 is CASSQEGPGTGPNYGYTF. CDR3 DNA sequence: TGTGCCAGCAGCCAAGAGGGGCCAGGTACCGGGCCTAACTATGGCTACACCTTC.